The rows below give T cell receptor beta chains drawn from one sample of a study of control samples from healthy donors and cancer patients. Sequencing was performed with immunoSEQ multiplex PCR; in TCRdb, only in-frame clones are kept and a portion is missing. In the table there are 150,000 to 160,000 clones, over 90% of which are singletons. The sample taken for sequencing was blood. These receptors were collected from a man in his fifties in good health. Each CDR3 is given without its conserved first and last residue.

v_gene: TRBV6-5; j_gene: TRBJ2-1; CDR3aa: ASRRQGAYNEQF
v_gene: TRBV3-1/TRBV3-2; j_gene: TRBJ1-2; CDR3aa: ASSPTGYGYT
v_gene: TRBV5-1; j_gene: TRBJ2-7; CDR3aa: ASSLLSGKTYEQY
v_gene: TRBV6-5; j_gene: TRBJ1-4; CDR3aa: ASRVLQGGREKLF
v_gene: TRBV28; j_gene: TRBJ1-4; CDR3aa: ASRTPGQNEKLF
v_gene: TRBV3-1/TRBV3-2; j_gene: TRBJ2-1; CDR3aa: ASSQARTKDNEQF
v_gene: TRBV15; j_gene: TRBJ1-1; CDR3aa: ATSQRTRAEAF
v_gene: TRBV4-1; j_gene: TRBJ2-1; CDR3aa: ASSHDRLAGHNEQF
v_gene: TRBV5-1; j_gene: TRBJ2-7; CDR3aa: ASSLSGTSGRSSEQY
v_gene: TRBV2; j_gene: TRBJ2-2; CDR3aa: ASSLGSLTAGELF
v_gene: TRBV6-1; j_gene: TRBJ2-7; CDR3aa: ASSADRGLGTSGLEQY
v_gene: TRBV9; j_gene: TRBJ1-1; CDR3aa: ASSATTGMGNTEAF
v_gene: TRBV28; j_gene: TRBJ2-4; CDR3aa: ASSWGRPAKNIQY
v_gene: TRBV4-1; j_gene: TRBJ2-1; CDR3aa: ASSQGLRNNEQF
v_gene: TRBV10-3; j_gene: TRBJ2-1; CDR3aa: AIKQGASYNEQF
v_gene: TRBV9; j_gene: TRBJ2-3; CDR3aa: ASSVGLARLDTQY
v_gene: TRBV27; j_gene: TRBJ1-1; CDR3aa: ASSPLAQGYTEAF
v_gene: TRBV28; j_gene: TRBJ2-7; CDR3aa: ASSPGPSGIAEQY
v_gene: TRBV30; j_gene: TRBJ1-5; CDR3aa: AWSRGQFIQPQH
v_gene: TRBV3-1/TRBV3-2; j_gene: TRBJ1-6; CDR3aa: ASSADRVSPLH